The clone carrying this T cell receptor beta chain appeared once. Per the original methods: Scientists estimated how many nucleated cells there were by amplifying reference gene primers. Using immunoSEQ multiplex PCR, the repertoire was profiled, and TCRdb retains in-frame clones only, with some absent. D and trimming come from the DNA, and the V and J calls and clone size come from that table. In the table there are around 300,000 clones, 88% of which are singletons. The cohort comprised adults aged 18 to 89 years residing in about two dozen US areas. The sample is drawn from a study of blood T cell repertoires in COVID-19. Sequencing was performed on PBMCs or T cells enriched from blood (not recorded which). This sequence originates from a woman in her forties or fifties who had recovered from COVID-19.

The CDR3 protein is CASSQDDRGLGQPQHF. The DNA for the CDR3 is TGTGCCAGCAGCCAAGATGACAGGGGCTTGGGACAGCCCCAGCATTTT. The chain links TRBV4-2 to TRBJ1-5, with 8 bases lining up with TRBD1. The germline V gene encodes CDR1 LGHNA and CDR2 YNFKEQ. This CDR3 comprises 16 residues. J was trimmed by 7 bases and V by 0 bases; bases with no gene match: 8.